This T cell receptor beta chain appears in the sequencing data of a study of T cell responses to AZD1222 COVID-19 vaccine. Study information: Analyses pooled second doses at about 4 or about 12 weeks. General observations from the study: All repertoire sampling was performed exclusively after the peak T cell response. Baseline seropositives among AZD1222 recipients totaled only 5 to 7. The study found Spike-specific TCR breadth and depth rose after two AZD1222 doses.

This clone has just a few counts. Its antigen is not identified. The repertoire was sequenced with immunoSEQ multiplex PCR; TCRdb's copy has only in-frame clones and lacks some. This table has 200,000 or so clones, 94% appearing once. Trimming cost V 4 bases and J 10 bases, with 10 bases left between them. The CDR3 covers 12 residues. CDR1 LNHDA and CDR2 SQIVND come from the germline V gene (reference sequence). The sequenced sample was peripheral blood, obtained on day 0 of AZD1222 vaccination. This clonotype originated in an adult in good health. The chain uses TRBV19 and TRBJ1-4, with unresolved D. This CDR3 is CASSKTPGKLFF. The CDR3, as DNA: TGTGCCAGTAGTAAGACTCCGGGAAAACTGTTTTTT.